A single sample gave rise to the 22 T cell receptor beta chains below, sequenced in a study of human T cells and chemical hapten exposure (dated by TCRdb to the early 2020s). This specimen's time point label, interpreted: healthy volunteer bleed at 6 weeks. Unfractionated whole blood was collected in Tempus Blood RNA tubes, and total RNA was extracted from that blood. Library construction relied on RACE. TCRdb names NextSeq 500 as the instrument used. TCRdb trimmed public reads at Q25 via fastp, called clones via MiXCR and kept in-frame beta chains. CDR3 protein sequences are deduplicated, and each keeps its most common genes and DNA. The sample yields about 47,000 distinct CDR3 sequences; approximately 4% were counted once. The top ten constitute about 6% of the sample. Material for sequencing was whole blood. The receptors originated from a human donor in good health. Some clones in this sample may be carry-over from other donors' samples.

The rearrangement joins TRBV11-2 to TRBJ1-2; D is unresolved. This CDR3 spans 14 amino acids. The germline gives CDR1 SGHAT, CDR2 FQNNGV. The ends were cut back, 4 bases at V and 8 bases at J, with 17 bases in the middle. The CDR3 protein is CASSSRRNYWGYTF. CDR3 DNA: TGTGCCAGCAGCTCCAGAAGGAACTACTGGGGCTACACCTTC.

This clonotype has a count of ten or more. The chain has TRBV29-1 and TRBJ1-1; D unclear. The CDR3 totals 11 residues. Germline CDR1 and CDR2: SQVTM and ANQGSEA. Trimming took 3 bases from V and 6 from J, leaving 8 bases between them. The CDR3 here is CSVDPNAEAFF. CDR3 coding DNA: TGCAGCGTTGATCCAAACGCTGAAGCTTTCTTT.

This clonotype was counted many times. This rearrangement joins TRBV7-2 to TRBJ2-7; 13 bases are a match to TRBD2. V was pared by 3 bases and J by 2 bases, with 4 bases of the junction left unmatched. CDR1 is SGHTA, CDR2 FQGNSA, per germline. This CDR3 spans 16 amino acids. This CDR3 reads CASSFGLAGVPYEQYF. The CDR3 DNA sequence: TGTGCCAGCAGCTTCGGACTAGCGGGGGTGCCCTACGAGCAGTACTTC.

This clonotype was counted at least ten times. The chain couples TRBV29-1 to TRBJ1-1; D may be TRBD1 (5 bases). This CDR3 has 11 residues. Germline V CDR1 and CDR2: SQVTM, ANQGSEA. With 6 bases removed from V and 6 bases from J, the gap between germline ends came to 11 bases. In DNA form, the CDR3 reads TGCAGCGTGTGGGCAGGGCCTGAAGCTTTCTTT. It encodes CSVWAGPEAFF.

This clonotype was seen ten or more times. The chain uses TRBV7-9 and TRBJ1-6, with D uncertain. Germline loops: CDR1 SEHNR, CDR2 FQNEAQ (reference sequence). V lost 3 bases and J lost 6, with 12 bases in between. This CDR3 has 15 amino acids. CDR3: CASSFGFGVNSPLHF. The CDR3 coding sequence is TGTGCCAGCAGCTTCGGGTTCGGGGTTAATTCACCCCTCCACTTT. Drawing the rest from reference TRBV7-9 and TRBJ1-6, the complete variable domain is DTGVSQNPRHKITKRGQNVTFRCDPISEHNRLYWYRQTLGQGPEFLTYFQNEAQLEKSRLLSDRFSAERPKGSFSTLEIQRTEQGDSAMYLCASSFGFGVNSPLHFGNGTRLTVT.

This clonotype was recorded at least ten times. The chain has TRBV20-1 and TRBJ2-7; 10 nucleotides match TRBD2. V was clipped by 0 bases and J by 4 bases; unmatched bases: 6. In germline, CDR1 is DFQATT, CDR2 SNEGSKA (reference sequence). This CDR3 is 15 amino acids long. CDR3 DNA: TGCAGTGCTAGAGATGGAGCGGGAGGGCCGTACGAGCAGTACTTC. Its protein is CSARDGAGGPYEQYF.

As DNA, the CDR3 is TGTGCCAGCAGTTTAGCGGGAAAAGGTCGCGGCTACACCTTC. This encodes CASSLAGKGRGYTF. V and J are TRBV12-3 or TRBV12-4 and TRBJ1-2; D call uncertain. There are 14 residues in the CDR3. V was clipped by 0 bases and J by 8 bases, with 13 bases between them.

This clonotype was found many times. The chain combines TRBV25-1 with TRBJ2-1, with unresolved D. The germline V gene has CDR1 MGHDK and CDR2 SYGVNS. This CDR3 comprises 11 residues. The V end lost 6 bases, the J end lost 9 bases, and 9 bases lay between the germline ends. The CDR3 coding sequence is TGTGCCAGCAGGGCCCGCGGTGAGCAGTTCTTC. Translation: CASRARGEQFF.

This clonotype has a count of ten or more. The CDR3 DNA reads as TGTGCCAGCACCCTCCGGGGGGGAAGACTAGTCGTCGAGCAGTTCTTC. Its translation: CASTLRGGRLVVEQFF. This chain uses TRBV12-3 or TRBV12-4 with TRBJ2-1, with 8 bases fitting TRBD2. Trimming took 7 bases from V and 10 from J; bases not matched to a gene: 18. CDR3 length: 16 residues.

This clonotype occurred many times. V usage is TRBV15 and J usage is TRBJ1-2; D is unclear. V shed 3 bases and J shed 2 bases, with 10 bases lying between them. CDR3 length equals 14 residues. The V gene's germline CDR1 is LNHNV and CDR2 YYDKDF (reference sequence). The CDR3 protein is CATSSELLNYGYTF. The CDR3 DNA sequence: TGTGCCACCAGCAGCGAACTGCTAAACTATGGCTACACCTTC.

The rearrangement joins TRBV27 to TRBJ1-5, with D unclear. This CDR3 contains 13 residues. CDR1 is MNHEY and CDR2 is SMNVEV in the germline V gene (reference sequence). Trimming shortened V by 4 bases and J by 5 bases, and 9 bases separated the two germline ends. CDR3 bases: TGTGCCAGCAGTTCAAGCTGGGATCAGCCCCAGCATTTT. This encodes CASSSSWDQPQHF.

In this sample, this clonotype turned up many times. This chain uses TRBV7-2 with TRBJ2-7, with 11 bases aligning to TRBD2. The CDR3 loop spans 16 amino acids. Trimming removed 1 base from V and 2 bases from J; junction bases left unmatched: 4. CDR1 and CDR2 (germline): SGHTA, FQGNSA. CDR3 amino acids: CASSLGPSGGTYEQYF. The CDR3 DNA is TGTGCCAGCAGCTTAGGTCCTAGCGGGGGGACCTACGAGCAGTACTTC.

There are a few counts of this clonotype. The chain has TRBV6-6 and TRBJ1-1; 8 bases fit TRBD1. CDR1 is MNHNY and CDR2 is SVGAGI in the germline V gene (reference sequence). The CDR3 is 16 residues long. The trim removed 2 bases at V and 4 bases at J, leaving 9 bases unmatched. The CDR3 DNA is TGTGCCAGCAGTTACGGCGGGCCCAGGGGGCCCACTGAAGCTTTCTTT. Translating gives CASSYGGPRGPTEAFF.

The chain recombines TRBV19 with TRBJ2-2; D may be TRBD2 (6 bases). Germline V gives CDR1 LNHDA, CDR2 SQIVND (reference sequence). The CDR3 loop spans 13 amino acids. Deletions cut 3 bases from V and 5 bases from J, with 7 bases between. This chain's CDR3 is CASSIGGTGELFF. The CDR3 bases are TGTGCCAGTAGTATTGGAGGGACCGGGGAGCTGTTTTTT.

The chain has TRBV5-6 and TRBJ2-2; no firm D call. Per germline, CDR1 SGHDT and CDR2 YYEEEE. CDR3 size: 13 residues. V dropped 5 bases and J dropped 6 bases, with 11 bases sitting between them. The CDR3 DNA follows: TGTGCCAGCAGTTCACCCGGTCCCGGGGAGCTGTTTTTT. This sequence encodes CASSSPGPGELFF.

This clonotype was observed at least ten times. This chain joins TRBV20-1 and TRBJ1-1, with D perhaps matching TRBD1 (5 bases). The germline CDR1 and CDR2 sequences are DFQATT and SNEGSKA (reference sequence). This CDR3 has 13 residues. V was clipped by 4 bases and J by 1 base, with 10 bases between them. Here the CDR3 reads CSATFRANTEAFF. The CDR3 bases are TGCAGTGCTACCTTCAGGGCGAACACTGAAGCTTTCTTT.

This clonotype appeared many times. V gene TRBV6-4 combines with J gene TRBJ2-1; D unresolved. Germline CDR1 and CDR2: MRHNA and SNTAGT. The CDR3 loop spans 13 amino acids. V lost 2 bases to trimming and J lost 4 bases, with 6 bases between them. The CDR3 region has the DNA TGTGCCAGCAGTGACAGGGAATACAATGAGCAGTTCTTC. Its protein product is CASSDREYNEQFF.

The chain has TRBV6-5 and TRBJ2-7, with a weak D call TRBD2 (6 bases). The CDR3 totals 13 residues. V was trimmed by 2 bases and J by 7 bases, leaving 12 bases between them. The V gene's germline CDR1 is MNHEY and CDR2 SVGAGI. In nucleotides, the CDR3 is TGTGCCAGCAGTTACACGAGGAGGGGAGAGCAGTACTTC. Protein sequence: CASSYTRRGEQYF.

The chain combines TRBV27 with TRBJ2-5, with TRBD2 as a possible D gene (5 bases). This CDR3 has 13 residues. The V gene lost 6 bases and the J gene lost 5 bases, with 13 bases spanning the gap. Germline V lookup: CDR1 MNHEY, CDR2 SMNVEV (reference sequence). In DNA, the CDR3 is TGTGCCAGCAGACTCGACTCGGGGGAGACCCAGTACTTC. This sequence encodes CASRLDSGETQYF.

This sequence joins TRBV28 and TRBJ1-2; D not certain. This CDR3 is 11 amino acids long. CDR1 is MDHEN, CDR2 SYDVKM, per germline. Trimming removed 0 bases at V and 8 bases at J, with 4 bases between. CDR3 sequence (DNA): TGTGCCAGCAGTTTATGGGGAGGCTACACCTTC. As protein: CASSLWGGYTF.

This clonotype appeared many times. This chain connects TRBV29-1 to TRBJ2-5; 9 bases match TRBD2. The trim removed 1 base at V and 0 bases at J, leaving 12 bases unmatched. The germline V gene has CDR1 SQVTM and CDR2 ANQGSEA. This CDR3 contains 18 residues. The CDR3 protein is CSVEVGLAASRYQETQYF. The CDR3 nucleotides are TGCAGCGTTGAAGTGGGACTAGCCGCCAGCCGTTACCAAGAGACCCAGTACTTC.

The chain combines TRBV30 with TRBJ1-5; D not certain. Per germline, CDR1 GTSNPN and CDR2 SVGIG (reference sequence). The CDR3 totals 13 residues. V lost 0 bases and J 0 bases, leaving 3 bases between the germline ends. DNA of the CDR3: TGTGCCTGGAGTGTAGGTAGCAATCAGCCCCAGCATTTT. It codes for CAWSVGSNQPQHF. The full variable domain, its missing parts supplied by reference TRBV30 and TRBJ1-5, is SQTIHQWPATLVQPVGSPLSLECTVEGTSNPNLYWYRQAAGRGLQLLFYSVGIGQISSEVPQNLSASRPQDRQFILSSKKLLLSDSGFYLCAWSVGSNQPQHFGDGTRLSIL.